Listed here are 32 T cell receptor beta chains from one sample, sequenced in a study of blood T cell repertoires in COVID-19. Assay used: immunoSEQ multiplex PCR; TCRdb lists only in-frame clones, some missing. Counted here are approximately 22,000 clones, 90% to 95% occurring once; the ten biggest clones make up about 32%. The sequenced sample was peripheral blood. Every receptor here comes from a man between 65 and 79 years old with active COVID-19.

This sequence joins TRBV19 and TRBJ2-7, with D possibly matching TRBD1 (5 bases). With 11 bases removed from V and 1 base from J, the gap between germline ends came to 15 bases. Germline V gene data show CDR1 as LNHDA and CDR2 as SQIVND (reference sequence). This CDR3 has 13 residues. CDR3 sequence reads: CAHSLGQSYEQYF. As DNA, the CDR3 is TGTGCCCATAGTTTGGGGCAGTCCTACGAGCAGTACTTC.

The chain combines TRBV7-9 with TRBJ1-6, with 9 bases identical to TRBD1. The germline CDR1 and CDR2 sequences are SEHNR and FQNEAQ (reference sequence). The CDR3 totals 15 residues. V was pared by 3 bases and J by 10 bases, with 7 bases of the junction left unmatched. CDR3 residues: CASSFPGQGGSPLHF. The CDR3 DNA is TGTGCCAGCAGCTTCCCGGGACAGGGAGGGTCACCCCTCCACTTT.

V and J are TRBV6-5 and TRBJ1-1; D possibly corresponds to TRBD1 (6 bases). The CDR3 runs 14 residues. CDR1 MNHEY and CDR2 SVGAGI come from the germline V gene. V shed 2 bases and J shed 3 bases, with 10 bases lying between them. CDR3 protein: CASSYGGSDTEAFF. The CDR3 DNA follows: TGTGCCAGCAGTTACGGGGGCAGCGACACTGAAGCTTTCTTT.

The CDR3 bases are TGTGCCAGCAGCCTCCTACGTGGCGGGGATAACAATGAGCAGTTCTTC. It translates to CASSLLRGGDNNEQFF. V and J are TRBV7-3 and TRBJ2-1, with D possibly matching TRBD2 (6 bases). V was trimmed by 5 bases and J by 5 bases, leaving 19 bases between them. The CDR3 extends over 16 amino acids. Germline loops: CDR1 SGHTA, CDR2 FQGTGA.

DNA for the CDR3: TGTGCCAGCAGATCGACAGCAAACACTGAAGCTTTCTTT. Translating gives CASRSTANTEAFF. The chain has TRBV2 and TRBJ1-1; D perhaps matches TRBD1 (5 bases). Germline CDR1 and CDR2: SNHLY and FYNNEI. V dropped 6 bases and J dropped 2 bases, with 10 bases sitting between them. This CDR3 contains 13 residues. Based on the CDR3 plus reference TRBV2 and TRBJ1-1, the full variable domain is EPEVTQTPSHQVTQMGQEVILRCVPISNHLYFYWYRQILGQKVEFLVSFYNNEISEKSEIFDDQFSVERPDGSNFTLKIRSTKLEDSAMYFCASRSTANTEAFFGQGTRLTVV.

The chain carries TRBV18 and TRBJ1-5; no firm D call. Trimming removed 4 bases at V and 4 bases at J, with 11 bases between. The CDR3 has 14 amino acids. The germline V gene has CDR1 KGHSH and CDR2 LQKENI. The CDR3 coding sequence is TGTGCCAGCTCACTTGTAAGGACTAATCAGCCCCAGCATTTT. Protein sequence: CASSLVRTNQPQHF.

V gene TRBV7-3 combines with J gene TRBJ2-6; D might be TRBD1 (6 bases). The CDR3 contains 16 residues. Germline CDR1 reads SGHTA; CDR2 reads FQGTGA. Deletions cut 4 bases from V and 1 base from J, with 11 bases between. As DNA, the CDR3 is TGTGCCAGCAGCTCAAGGGGACAATCTGGGGCCAACGTCCTGACTTTC. Protein sequence: CASSSRGQSGANVLTF.

The chain couples TRBV12-5 to TRBJ2-1, with 11 bases aligning to TRBD2. The V gene end was trimmed by 4 bases and the J gene end by 6 bases; junction bases not matched to a gene: 17. The germline gives CDR1 LGHNT, CDR2 FRNRAP. This CDR3 has 19 amino acids. Here the CDR3 DNA reads TGTGCTAGTGGTTCTAATGGACTAGCGGGCAGAGCCTCTACCAATGAGCAGTTCTTC. Translation gives CASGSNGLAGRASTNEQFF.

The chain carries TRBV5-1 and TRBJ1-2; D perhaps matches TRBD1 (6 bases). This CDR3 is built from 13 residues. In germline, CDR1 is SGHRS, CDR2 YFSETQ. The V and J ends lost 3 bases and 10 bases respectively, with 16 bases between them. The CDR3 sequence: CASSSTGPSFYTF. CDR3 in DNA: TGCGCCAGCAGCTCTACAGGGCCCTCTTTCTACACCTTC.

The chain couples TRBV5-1 to TRBJ2-2, with TRBD1 identical over 10 bases. Germline V CDR1 and CDR2: SGHRS, YFSETQ. The CDR3 covers 15 residues. The V gene end was trimmed by 6 bases and the J gene end by 4 bases; junction bases not matched to a gene: 6. The CDR3 here is CASTGQGVSTGELFF. Here the CDR3 DNA reads TGCGCCAGCACTGGACAGGGGGTATCCACCGGGGAGCTGTTTTTT.

This clone is a singleton in its sample. The rearrangement joins TRBV18 to TRBJ2-3; the match to TRBD1 covers 8 bases. Germline CDR1 KGHSH, CDR2 LQKENI. CDR3 length: 17 residues. J lost 0 bases, V lost 3 bases, and 8 bases had no gene match. CDR3 nucleotide sequence: TGTGCCAGCTCACCCCTACAGGGGGTTAAAAGCACAGATACGCAGTATTTT. This codes for CASSPLQGVKSTDTQYF.

The chain recombines TRBV18 with TRBJ2-3; D may be TRBD1 (5 bases). The germline V and J ends were trimmed by 3 bases and 2 bases, with 18 bases remaining between them. Germline V gene data show CDR1 as KGHSH and CDR2 as LQKENI. The CDR3 runs to 17 residues. CDR3 coding DNA: TGTGCCAGCTCACCTTTGGACACGACGCGGTACACAGATACGCAGTATTTT. Its translation: CASSPLDTTRYTDTQYF.

This sequence joins TRBV7-2 and TRBJ1-3; 8 nucleotides match TRBD1. This CDR3 region has 17 residues. The V gene end was trimmed by 5 bases and the J gene end by 0 bases; junction bases not matched to a gene: 9. Germline V gene sequence: CDR1 SGHTA, CDR2 FQGNSA. DNA of the CDR3: TGTGCCAGCAGCCGGGACAGGCAATTTGTCTCTGGAAACACCATATATTTT. It specifies CASSRDRQFVSGNTIYF.

The chain combines TRBV7-2 with TRBJ2-7; D possibly corresponds to TRBD1 (6 bases). V was clipped by 2 bases and J by 6 bases, with 14 bases between them. The CDR3 has 14 residues. Germline loops: CDR1 SGHTA, CDR2 FQGNSA. CDR3 DNA: TGTGCCAGCAGCTTACCCAGGGGAGTTCGCGAGCAGTACTTC. Protein: CASSLPRGVREQYF.

This rearrangement joins TRBV7-2 to TRBJ2-5; 8 bases agree with TRBD2. Per the germline V gene, CDR1 is SGHTA and CDR2 is FQGNSA. The CDR3 has 15 amino acids. V dropped 5 bases and J dropped 2; count of bases not matched to a gene: 7. In nucleotides, the CDR3 is TGTGCCAGCAGCAGGACTAGCCCTCTACAAGAGACCCAGTACTTC. This sequence encodes CASSRTSPLQETQYF.

This clone was seen just once. At one of its ends the junction is not consistent with the germline gene, which may arise from a read error. V usage is TRBV18 and J usage is TRBJ2-1, with TRBD2 matching over 9 bases. Looked up from germline, CDR1 is KGHSH and CDR2 is LQKENI. The CDR3 contains 17 residues. In DNA, the CDR3 is TGTGCCAGCTCACCGCCCCGGTCGGCTAGCGGGGACAAAGAGCAGTTCTTC. Protein: CASSPPRSASGDKEQFF.

The chain has TRBV30 and TRBJ1-2, with a possible D match to TRBD1 (6 bases). This CDR3 is 11 amino acids long. With 4 bases removed from V and 5 bases from J, the gap between germline ends came to 8 bases. CDR1 is GTSNPN and CDR2 is SVGIG in the germline V gene (reference sequence). CDR3 protein: CAWNRVYGYTF. CDR3 nucleotides: TGTGCCTGGAACAGGGTTTATGGCTACACCTTC.

This clone showed up just once. This chain links TRBV18 with TRBJ1-1, with 8 nucleotides matching TRBD1. V gave up 3 bases and J gave up 4 bases; unmatched junction bases: 4. This CDR3 is 14 amino acids long. The germline CDR1 and CDR2 sequences are KGHSH and LQKENI. CDR3 protein: CASSPTGGRTEAFF. The CDR3 coding sequence is TGTGCCAGCTCACCCACAGGGGGTCGCACTGAAGCTTTCTTT.

The rearrangement joins TRBV9 to TRBJ2-5, with D perhaps TRBD1 (5 bases). Trimming removed 3 bases from V and 1 base from J, with 10 bases in between. Germline V gene data show CDR1 as SGDLS and CDR2 as YYNGEE. This CDR3 has 14 residues. The CDR3: CASSGQGFQETQYF. In nucleotides, the CDR3 is TGTGCCAGCAGCGGTCAGGGATTCCAAGAGACCCAGTACTTC.

This clone has only one observation. The chain recombines TRBV7-2 with TRBJ2-7, with 8 bases lining up with TRBD1. CDR3 size: 12 residues. CDR1 and CDR2 from the germline V gene are SGHTA and FQGNSA. The ends lost 4 bases at V and 12 bases at J; junction bases unmatched: 8. The CDR3 loop reads CASSSRDRKLYF. CDR3 nucleotides: TGTGCCAGCAGCTCCCGGGACAGGAAACTGTACTTC.

The rearrangement uses TRBV5-1 and TRBJ1-5; the match to TRBD1 covers 7 bases. The germline V gene has CDR1 SGHRS and CDR2 YFSETQ. The CDR3 is 15 amino acids. V trimming: 0 bases; J trimming: 3 bases; junction bases outside the gene matches: 3. The CDR3 region is CASSLGGTDNQPQHF. The CDR3, as DNA: TGCGCCAGCAGCTTGGGGGGGACAGACAATCAGCCCCAGCATTTT.

The V and J genes are TRBV7-2 and TRBJ2-5; TRBD2 matches 13 bases. The CDR3 extends over 16 amino acids. From germline, CDR1 is SGHTA and CDR2 FQGNSA. Losses at the gene ends were 4 bases for V and 6 bases for J; bases not matched to a gene: 8. The DNA of the CDR3 is TGTGCCAGCAGCTCGATCGGACTAGCGGGGGAGAAGACCCAGTACTTC. Residues: CASSSIGLAGEKTQYF. Full variable domain (outside the CDR3, taken from reference TRBV7-2 and TRBJ2-5): GAGVSQSPSNKVTEKGKDVELRCDPISGHTALYWYRQSLGQGLEFLIYFQGNSAPDKSGLPSDRFSAERTGGSVSTLTIQRTQQEDSAVYLCASSSIGLAGEKTQYFGPGTRLLVL.

The chain combines TRBV4-2 with TRBJ2-1, with TRBD2 matching over 10 bases. The CDR3 covers 15 residues. Germline V CDR1 and CDR2: LGHNA, YNFKEQ. V dropped 2 bases and J dropped 10; count of bases not matched to a gene: 8. CDR3 protein: CASSQQRGGLEEQFF. CDR3 nucleotides: TGTGCCAGCAGCCAACAGCGGGGGGGCCTTGAGGAGCAGTTCTTC.

The chain uses TRBV4-3 and TRBJ2-1; maybe TRBD1 (6 bases). The CDR3 totals 17 residues. The ends were cut back, 4 bases at V and 0 bases at J, with 16 bases in the middle. Per germline, CDR1 LGHNA and CDR2 YSLEER. CDR3 loop: CASSPGASHSSYNEQFF. In nucleotides, the CDR3 is TGCGCCAGCAGCCCAGGGGCCTCTCATAGCTCCTACAATGAGCAGTTCTTC.

The chain uses TRBV28 and TRBJ2-2; 9 nucleotides agree with TRBD1. The CDR3 covers 14 residues. J was trimmed by 5 bases and V by 7 bases; bases with no gene match: 5. The germline V gene has CDR1 MDHEN and CDR2 SYDVKM. The CDR3 loop is CASTGTGQTGELFF. The CDR3 DNA is TGTGCCAGCACCGGGACAGGGCAAACCGGGGAGCTGTTTTTT.

The V gene is TRBV3-1 (or the pseudogene TRBV3-2), the J gene TRBJ2-5, with 9 bases identical to TRBD1. The J segment lost 2 bases and the V segment lost 1 base, leaving 8 bases of the junction unmatched. In germline, CDR1 is LGHDT, CDR2 YNNKEL (reference sequence). The length of the CDR3 is 17 residues. CDR3 nucleotides: TGTGCCAGCAGCCAAGTGGTCCGGGACAGGGTTCAAGAGACCCAGTACTTC. Its translation is CASSQVVRDRVQETQYF.

This sequence joins TRBV18 and TRBJ2-7, with 8 bases fitting TRBD1. The CDR3 has 14 amino acids. Germline V gene lookup returns CDR1 KGHSH and CDR2 LQKENI. V was pared by 6 bases and J by 5 bases, with 9 bases of the junction left unmatched. CDR3 coding DNA: TGTGCCAGCTCCGCGGACAGGGTTAAAGACGAGCAGTACTTC. This sequence encodes CASSADRVKDEQYF.

CDR3 protein: CAIRTGTDYTGELFF. The CDR3 DNA sequence: TGTGCCATCAGAACCGGGACAGATTACACCGGGGAGCTGTTTTTT. This rearrangement joins TRBV10-3 to TRBJ2-2; 7 nucleotides agree with TRBD1. With 6 bases clipped from V and 3 bases from J, the junction kept 7 bases outside the gene matches. The length of the CDR3 is 15 residues. CDR1 and CDR2 from the germline V gene are ENHRY and SYGVKD.

The chain uses TRBV5-1 and TRBJ2-5, with TRBD1 identical over 10 bases. The CDR3 has 15 amino acids. Germline CDR1 SGHRS, CDR2 YFSETQ. The trim removed 4 bases at V and 4 bases at J, leaving 7 bases unmatched. The CDR3 region has the DNA TGCGCCAGCAGCCCATGGACAGGGGGTAGAGAGACCCAGTACTTC. Translated: CASSPWTGGRETQYF.

The chain is built from TRBV23-1 and TRBJ1-5; no clear D. TRBV23-1 is known as an ORF, though its function is uncertain. The CDR3 covers 15 residues. V was pared by 6 bases and J by 2 bases, with 14 bases between. The CDR3 DNA reads TGCGCCAGCAGCCCTGGACTACTTTGCAATCAGCCCCAGCATTTT. Its translation: CASSPGLLCNQPQHF.

V usage is TRBV5-1 and J usage is TRBJ2-7, with 7 bases that match TRBD2. This CDR3 is 15 amino acids long. The germline CDR1 and CDR2 sequences are SGHRS and YFSETQ. The junction had 5 bases not matched to a gene; V was cut back by 0 bases and J by 2 bases. CDR3 nucleotides: TGCGCCAGCAGCTTGGTAGCTAGCGGTACCTACGAGCAGTACTTC. This codes for CASSLVASGTYEQYF.

V and J are TRBV15 and TRBJ2-1, with D possibly being TRBD2 (6 bases). With 5 bases removed from V and 4 bases from J, the gap between germline ends came to 15 bases. Looked up from germline, CDR1 is LNHNV and CDR2 is YYDKDF (reference sequence). The CDR3 has 15 residues. The CDR3 nucleotides read TGTGCCACCAGCCCTGGGGCGGGAACTTACAATGAGCAGTTCTTC. It is translated as CATSPGAGTYNEQFF. Drawing the rest from reference TRBV15 and TRBJ2-1, the complete variable domain is DAMVIQNPRYQVTQFGKPVTLSCSQTLNHNVMYWYQQKSSQAPKLLFHYYDKDFNNEADTPDNFQSRRPNTSFCFLDIRSPGLGDTAMYLCATSPGAGTYNEQFFGPGTRLTVL.